The clone carrying this TCR beta chain has more than one count but fewer than ten. As yet, its antigen is unknown. CDR1 is KGHDR, CDR2 SFDVKD, per germline. CDR3 size: 16 residues. The V and J ends lost 3 bases and 0 bases respectively, with 11 bases between them. The sample is drawn from a study of CD8+CD57+ T cells in acquired aplastic anemia. Study at large: Mean yield of DNA from sorted CD4+ and CD8+ cells was approximately 3 ug. Whole-study findings and limits: Patients had twenty-nine CD8+ CDR3 sequences in common with controls (the shared set). Patients were compared with controls for CD8+ Simpson's diversity, and no significant difference emerged.

The use of genomic DNA as template underpinned the TCR beta VDJ and CDR3 profiling. TCRdb processed the reads anew with MiXCR; each CDR3 protein has one entry. The sample includes 150,000 to 200,000 distinct CDR3 sequences, roughly 45% seen only once; the top ten take 1.1%. The TCR was taken from a human donor in good health. The source material was sorted CD4+, CD8+, or CD8+CD57+ T cells (not recorded which) from PBMCs. The gene calls are TRBV24-1 and TRBJ2-1, with D hard to call. The CDR3 bases are TGTGCCACCAGTGATCCCCTCCGAAGCTCCTACAATGAGCAGTTCTTC. This encodes CATSDPLRSSYNEQFF.